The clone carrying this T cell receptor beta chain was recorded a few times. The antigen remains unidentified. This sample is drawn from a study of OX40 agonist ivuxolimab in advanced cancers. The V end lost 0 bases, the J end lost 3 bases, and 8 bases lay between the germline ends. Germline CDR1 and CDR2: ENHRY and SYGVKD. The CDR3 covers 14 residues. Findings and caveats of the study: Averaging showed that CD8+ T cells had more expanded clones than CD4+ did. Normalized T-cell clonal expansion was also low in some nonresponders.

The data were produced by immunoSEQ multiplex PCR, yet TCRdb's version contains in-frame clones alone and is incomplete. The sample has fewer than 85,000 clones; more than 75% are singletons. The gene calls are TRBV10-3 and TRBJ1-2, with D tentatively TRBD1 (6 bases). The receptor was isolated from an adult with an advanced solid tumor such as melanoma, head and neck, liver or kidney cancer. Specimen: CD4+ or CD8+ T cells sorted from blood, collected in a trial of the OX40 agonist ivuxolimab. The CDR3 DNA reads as TGTGCCATCAGTGAGTCAGCAGGGGACTATGGCTACACCTTC. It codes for CAISESAGDYGYTF.